The 25 T cell receptor beta chains in this list originate from one sample, sequenced in a study of cytomegalovirus exposure and HLA in healthy donors. With 60 Vbeta and 13 Jbeta primers, the PCR was carried out. The method was immunoSEQ multiplex PCR; TCRdb's version includes in-frame clones alone and lacks a portion of them. This sample lists 60,000 or so clones; its ten largest clones have more than 2%. Material for sequencing was PBMCs. All receptors derive from a woman younger than 30 in good health and CMV-seronegative.

The V and J genes are TRBV6-5 and TRBJ1-5, with 9 nucleotides matching TRBD1. The ends lost 6 bases at V and 7 bases at J; junction bases unmatched: 4. Germline-derived CDR1 and CDR2 are MNHEY and SVGAGI. The CDR3 loop spans 13 amino acids. The CDR3 bases are TGTGCCAGCAGAGACAGGGGGGGCCAGCCCCAGCATTTT. The encoded protein is CASRDRGGQPQHF.

DNA of the CDR3: TGTGCCAGCAGTGCACAGGAGAGCTCCTACGAGCAGTACTTC. It is translated as CASSAQESSYEQYF. The chain is built from TRBV2 and TRBJ2-7; TRBD1 is a possible D gene (5 bases). With 4 bases removed from V and 0 bases from J, the gap between germline ends came to 10 bases. The CDR3 spans 14 residues. The germline V gene has CDR1 SNHLY and CDR2 FYNNEI.

The chain uses TRBV27 and TRBJ1-2; possible D gene TRBD1, 5 bases. The CDR3 has 14 residues. The ends were cut back, 4 bases at V and 4 bases at J, with 13 bases in the middle. Germline V lookup: CDR1 MNHEY, CDR2 SMNVEV (reference sequence). The CDR3 sequence: CASSYQRGLYGYTF. CDR3 DNA: TGTGCCAGCAGTTACCAAAGGGGTCTCTATGGCTACACCTTC.

The gene calls are TRBV18 and TRBJ2-7, with 7 bases lining up with TRBD2. V lost 0 bases to trimming and J lost 4 bases; unmatched junction nucleotides: 3. CDR3 length: 14 residues. CDR1 KGHSH and CDR2 LQKENI come from the germline V gene. The DNA of the CDR3 is TGTGCCAGCTCACCACCCAGGACTAGTTACGAGCAGTACTTC. Translation: CASSPPRTSYEQYF.

The chain carries TRBV19 and TRBJ2-7; D ambiguous. The CDR3 consists of 13 residues. V was pared by 6 bases and J by 1 base, with 10 bases between. CDR1 and CDR2 from the germline V gene are LNHDA and SQIVND (reference sequence). The CDR3 loop reads CASSPLGSYEQYF. The CDR3 nucleotides read TGTGCCAGTAGCCCCCTAGGATCCTACGAGCAGTACTTC.

The chain couples TRBV5-4 to TRBJ2-5, with D perhaps TRBD2 (5 bases). CDR1 is SGHNT and CDR2 is YYREEE in the germline V gene (reference sequence). This CDR3 has 14 amino acids. Deletions cut 0 bases from V and 5 bases from J, with 11 bases between. CDR3 sequence reads: CASSLASGGETQYF. The CDR3, as DNA: TGTGCCAGCAGCTTGGCATCCGGCGGGGAGACCCAGTACTTC.

The V gene is TRBV5-1, the J gene TRBJ2-7, with 11 bases matching TRBD1. CDR1 is SGHRS and CDR2 is YFSETQ in the germline V gene. V was clipped by 1 base and J by 5 bases; unmatched bases: 8. This CDR3 has 16 residues. The CDR3 sequence: CASSLYRTGGTDEQYF. CDR3 nucleotide sequence: TGCGCCAGCAGCTTGTACAGGACAGGGGGCACTGACGAGCAGTACTTC.

The V and J genes are TRBV18 and TRBJ1-1; TRBD1 matches 9 bases. The germline gives CDR1 KGHSH, CDR2 LQKENI. The CDR3 sequence is 14 residues long. V lost 5 bases, J lost 3 bases, and 4 bases stayed unmatched. The CDR3 here is CASSSQGADTEAFF. CDR3 DNA sequence: TGTGCCAGCTCATCACAGGGGGCGGACACTGAAGCTTTCTTT.

V and J are TRBV2 and TRBJ1-4; no clear D gene. The germline CDR1 and CDR2 sequences are SNHLY and FYNNEI. Trimming took off 3 bases at V and 1 base at J, with 6 bases between the two ends. The CDR3 consists of 14 residues. CDR3 region: CASSDTGTNEKLFF. For the CDR3, the DNA is TGTGCCAGCAGTGATACTGGAACTAATGAAAAACTGTTTTTT.

V gene TRBV7-2 combines with J gene TRBJ1-1, with D possibly matching TRBD1 (5 bases). Germline V lookup: CDR1 SGHTA, CDR2 FQGNSA. This CDR3 contains 12 residues. Trimming pared 4 bases from V and 7 bases from J, leaving 10 bases between. Written as DNA, the CDR3 is TGTGCCAGCAGCTCGCAGGGAATTGAAGCTTTCTTT. Its translation: CASSSQGIEAFF.

The rearrangement links TRBV28 to TRBJ1-2; D ambiguous. Trimming took 3 bases from V and 7 from J, leaving 15 bases between them. The CDR3 length is 14 residues. Germline CDR1 is MDHEN and CDR2 is SYDVKM. In DNA, the CDR3 is TGTGCCAGCAGTTTGGAACGGGTTATTTTTGGCTACACCTTC. The encoded protein is CASSLERVIFGYTF.

As for this clone: The same CDR3 is also encoded by other DNA sequences in this sample. The CDR3 nucleotides are TGTGCCTGGAGTCTCCGGACAGGGACACCCCTCCACTTT. Its translation: CAWSLRTGTPLHF. The V and J genes are TRBV30 and TRBJ1-6, with 8 bases identical to TRBD1. Per germline, CDR1 GTSNPN and CDR2 SVGIG (reference sequence). The V gene end was trimmed by 2 bases and the J gene end by 11 bases; junction bases not matched to a gene: 5. The CDR3 contains 13 residues. Together with reference TRBV30 and TRBJ1-6, the CDR3 gives the full variable domain: SQTIHQWPATLVQPVGSPLSLECTVEGTSNPNLYWYRQAAGRGLQLLFYSVGIGQISSEVPQNLSASRPQDRQFILSSKKLLLSDSGFYLCAWSLRTGTPLHFGNGTRLTVT.

CDR3 DNA: TGTGCCAGCAGTGGGACTAGCGGGAGCTCCTACGAGCAGTACTTC. This encodes CASSGTSGSSYEQYF. V gene TRBV25-1 combines with J gene TRBJ2-7, with 13 bases identical to TRBD2. This CDR3 has 15 amino acids. J gave up 0 bases and V 4 bases, and 0 bases lay outside the gene matches. The V gene's germline CDR1 is MGHDK and CDR2 SYGVNS.

The genes are TRBV18 and TRBJ2-5; 14 nucleotides align to TRBD2. This CDR3 has 15 amino acids. CDR1 KGHSH and CDR2 LQKENI come from the germline V gene. J was trimmed by 7 bases and V by 6 bases; bases with no gene match: 7. CDR3 DNA: TGTGCCAGCTCCCGACTAGCGGGGGGGCCCGGGACCCAGTACTTC. It translates to CASSRLAGGPGTQYF.

V usage is TRBV27 and J usage is TRBJ1-1; tentative D call: TRBD1 (5 bases). CDR3 length: 14 residues. The V end lost 0 bases, the J end lost 4 bases, and 9 bases lay between the germline ends. CDR1 and CDR2 (germline): MNHEY, SMNVEV (reference sequence). The CDR3 sequence: CASSLSGGGTEAFF. DNA of the CDR3: TGTGCCAGCAGTTTATCGGGCGGGGGCACTGAAGCTTTCTTT.

The CDR3, as DNA: TGTGCCAGCAGCTTAGCAGGGAAGAACACTGAAGCTTTCTTT. Its translation: CASSLAGKNTEAFF. V usage is TRBV11-3 and J usage is TRBJ1-1, with a tentative D call TRBD1 (5 bases). Germline V gene data show CDR1 as SGHNT and CDR2 as YENEEA. The CDR3 is 14 residues long. Trimming left V 1 base short and J 1 base short, with 7 bases between.

The DNA of the CDR3 is TGTGCCAGCAGCCTGGGGAGGGGGTACGAGCAGTACTTC. This sequence encodes CASSLGRGYEQYF. The chain is built from TRBV13 and TRBJ2-7; D might be TRBD2 (7 bases). The CDR3 is 13 residues long. Germline loops: CDR1 PRHDT, CDR2 FYEKMQ (reference sequence). V lost 5 bases, J lost 4 bases, and 12 bases lay in between.

The chain has TRBV29-1 and TRBJ2-7; D unresolved. Germline loops: CDR1 SQVTM, CDR2 ANQGSEA. This CDR3 is built from 14 residues. V dropped 5 bases and J dropped 0 bases, with 14 bases sitting between them. The CDR3 region is CSVRVGGSSYEQYF. DNA for the CDR3: TGCAGCGTTCGGGTGGGTGGAAGCTCCTACGAGCAGTACTTC.

The V gene is TRBV6-6, the J gene TRBJ1-5, with 8 nucleotides matching TRBD1. Germline lookup yields CDR1 MNHNY and CDR2 SVGAGI (reference sequence). The CDR3 sequence is 16 residues long. Germline trimming cut 5 bases from V and 1 base from J; bases unmatched to any gene: 7. Here the CDR3 reads CASSPSTGESNQPQHF. CDR3 DNA sequence: TGTGCCAGCAGTCCTTCGACAGGGGAGAGCAATCAGCCCCAGCATTTT.

This chain connects TRBV11-3 to TRBJ2-5; a possible D gene is TRBD1 (6 bases). The CDR3 covers 14 residues. Germline CDR1 reads SGHNT; CDR2 reads YENEEA. V lost 1 base to trimming and J lost 5 bases, with 11 bases between them. CDR3 sequence (DNA): TGTGCCAGCAGCTTAGCCAGGGGTGAGGAGACCCAGTACTTC. Translation gives CASSLARGEETQYF.

CDR3 nucleotide sequence: TGTGCCAGCTCACCACCGGGGCTGGGCAATGAAAAACTGTTTTTT. This codes for CASSPPGLGNEKLFF. The V call is TRBV18, the J call TRBJ1-4; weak D call: TRBD1 (5 bases). CDR3 size: 15 residues. Germline loops: CDR1 KGHSH, CDR2 LQKENI. Trimming shortened V by 0 bases and J by 5 bases, and 10 bases separated the two germline ends.

The chain employs TRBV4-1 and TRBJ1-2; D perhaps matches TRBD1 (6 bases). V was cut by 4 bases and J by 1 base, with 10 bases left in between. The CDR3 totals 14 residues. Germline loops: CDR1 MGHRA, CDR2 YSYEKL. The CDR3 loop reads CASSPPDSNYGYTF. The CDR3 DNA reads as TGCGCCAGCAGCCCACCGGACAGTAACTATGGCTACACCTTC.

This chain connects TRBV5-1 to TRBJ2-7; TRBD2 aligns across 9 bases. This CDR3 comprises 16 residues. V lost 0 bases and J lost 2; bases outside the gene matches: 6. Germline V gene lookup returns CDR1 SGHRS and CDR2 YFSETQ. In DNA, the CDR3 is TGCGCCAGCAGCTTGGCACTAGCGGGTAGCGCCTACGAGCAGTACTTC. Its protein is CASSLALAGSAYEQYF. The full variable domain, rest sourced from reference TRBV5-1 and TRBJ2-7, is KAGVTQTPRYLIKTRGQQVTLSCSPISGHRSVSWYQQTPGQGLQFLFEYFSETQRNKGNFPGRFSGRQFSNSRSEMNVSTLELGDSALYLCASSLALAGSAYEQYFGPGTRLTVT.

The chain carries TRBV9 and TRBJ2-1, with unresolved D. Per the germline V gene, CDR1 is SGDLS and CDR2 is YYNGEE. V was trimmed by 0 bases and J by 9 bases, leaving 13 bases between them. CDR3 length: 14 amino acids. CDR3 region: CASSVGDWASEQFF. The CDR3 DNA sequence: TGTGCCAGCAGCGTAGGCGATTGGGCGAGTGAGCAGTTCTTC.

The CDR3 nucleotides read TGTGCCAGCAGTTACTTTCCGGGACAGGGACTCTACGAGCAGTACTTC. Encoded protein: CASSYFPGQGLYEQYF. The gene calls are TRBV6-5 and TRBJ2-7, with 9 bases matching TRBD1. Germline-derived CDR1 and CDR2 are MNHEY and SVGAGI. V shed 1 base and J 3 bases; nucleotides not matched to a gene: 7. CDR3 size: 16 residues.